The source of this TCR beta chain is a study of blood T cell repertoires in COVID-19. For the study at large: The United States, Italy and Spain supplied acute and convalescent COVID-19 samples. In each case, the material was cDNA or gDNA derived from T cells, B-cell-depleted T cells, or PBMCs.

Sequenced by immunoSEQ multiplex PCR; TCRdb stores in-frame clones only, minus some. The sample consists of 490,000 or so clones, roughly 90% of them appearing once. This CDR3 spans 18 amino acids. Trimming took 4 bases from V and 4 from J; bases not matched to a gene: 18. The germline V gene has CDR1 GTSNPN and CDR2 SVGIG (reference sequence). The study recruited people aged 18 to 89 years across around 23 US areas. Participant-given clinical history determined each cohort assignment. The material sequenced was PBMCs or T cells enriched from blood (not recorded which). The V and J genes are TRBV30 and TRBJ2-2, with 7 nucleotides matching TRBD2. The TCR originated in a woman in her thirties or forties who had recovered from COVID-19. The CDR3 spells CAWTVRGMREGSTGELFF. In nucleotides, the CDR3 is TGTGCCTGGACGGTTAGGGGTATGAGGGAGGGATCCACCGGGGAGCTGTTTTTT.